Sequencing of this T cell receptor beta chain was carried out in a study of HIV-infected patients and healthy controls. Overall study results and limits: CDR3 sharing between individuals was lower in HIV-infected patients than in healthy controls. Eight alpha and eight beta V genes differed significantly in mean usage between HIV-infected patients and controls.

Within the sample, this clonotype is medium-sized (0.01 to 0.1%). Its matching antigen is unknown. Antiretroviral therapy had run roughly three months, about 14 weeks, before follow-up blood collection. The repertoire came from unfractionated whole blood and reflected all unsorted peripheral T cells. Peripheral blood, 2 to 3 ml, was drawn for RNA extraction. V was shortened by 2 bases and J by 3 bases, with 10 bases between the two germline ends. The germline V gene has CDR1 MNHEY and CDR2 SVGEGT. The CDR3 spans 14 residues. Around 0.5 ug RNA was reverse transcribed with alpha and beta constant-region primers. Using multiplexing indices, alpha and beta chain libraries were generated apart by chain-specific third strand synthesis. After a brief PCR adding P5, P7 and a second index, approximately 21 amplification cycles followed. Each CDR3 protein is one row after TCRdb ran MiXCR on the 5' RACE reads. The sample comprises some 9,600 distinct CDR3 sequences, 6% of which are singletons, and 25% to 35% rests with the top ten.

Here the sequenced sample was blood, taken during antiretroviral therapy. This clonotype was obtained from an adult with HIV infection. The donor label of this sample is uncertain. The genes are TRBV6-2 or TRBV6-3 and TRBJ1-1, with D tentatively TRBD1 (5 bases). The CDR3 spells CASSYGGVYTEAFF. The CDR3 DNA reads TGTGCCAGCAGTTACGGGGGGGTGTACACTGAAGCTTTCTTT.